What follows describes a single TCR beta chain. Its antigen is not known. The record originates from a study of metastatic and nonmetastatic thyroid tumors. Study at large: The authors compared repertoires across blood and tumor or nodule tissue from malignant and benign thyroid patients. Regarding the study as a whole: For both blood and tumor, malignant thyroid tumors reportedly showed significantly higher TCR beta diversity than benign nodules did.

The CDR3 runs 16 residues. Trimming cost V 2 bases and J 5 bases; bases outside gene matches: 14. CDR1 is GTSNPN, CDR2 SVGIG, per germline (reference sequence). Thyroid surgery was preceded by no treatment in any patient. MiXCR re-clonotyped the PCR reads for TCRdb. The repertoire consists of just under 60,000 clones, with under 20% occurring once and the leading ten covering less than 9.5%. This receptor was identified in a male donor with papillary thyroid cancer or a benign thyroid nodule (not recorded which). Some clones in this sample may be carry-over from other donors' samples. What was sequenced was blood. The chain couples TRBV30 to TRBJ1-2, with 7 nucleotides matching TRBD1. Here the CDR3 reads CAWSSTQNRGEYGYTF. The CDR3 coding sequence is TGTGCCTGGAGTTCTACACAAAACAGGGGTGAATATGGCTACACCTTC.